This T cell receptor (beta chain) comes out of a study of cytomegalovirus exposure and HLA in healthy donors. Study context: Genetic ancestry analysis placed about 84% of the 300 to 400 donors that were genotyped in the Caucasian-associated cluster. General study findings and limits: In a later analysis, TCR beta V- and J-gene trimming was associated with a missense DCLRE1C variant. It was 150 to 200 TCR beta chains that were listed as cytomegalovirus-associated.

13 Jbeta primers and 60 Vbeta primers were used for the PCR. Here immunoSEQ multiplex PCR was the method, and the copy in TCRdb shows in-frame clones only, minus some. The sample has about 130,000 clones, 60% to 80% seen once. J lost 6 bases, V lost 1 base, and 5 bases had no gene match. Germline lookup yields CDR1 MNHNS and CDR2 SASEGT. This CDR3 comprises 16 residues. Details on this clone: Its matching antigen is unknown.

This TCR came from a man under 40 in good health and CMV-seronegative. The sequencing sample was made of PBMCs. The rearrangement uses TRBV6-1 and TRBJ1-4, with 10 bases identical to TRBD1. The DNA of the CDR3 is TGTGCCAGCAGTGAAGTGGGACAGGGGTTAGATGAAAAACTGTTTTTT. Residues: CASSEVGQGLDEKLFF.